These T cell receptor beta chains were read from a single sample in a study of cytomegalovirus exposure and HLA in healthy donors. This table comes from immunoSEQ multiplex PCR, and its TCRdb copy is limited to in-frame clones, with some not included. The table includes around 100,000 clones, roughly 85% detected once. Input material: PBMCs. Receptor source: a man in his sixties in good health and CMV-seropositive. The CDR3 runs from the conserved cysteine through the conserved F or W. The D gene is left open where the match is weak. Clone size is shown for a subset of rows, as once, few, many or a class of expanded clone.

TRBV5-1	TRBJ2-3	TRBD2	-	TGCGCCAGCAGCGCCGGGGGGGCCCGCACAGATACGCAGTATTTT	CASSAGGARTDTQYF
TRBV5-1	TRBJ2-7	TRBD1	-	TGCGCCAGCAGCCGGGACAGAACCTACGAGCAGTACTTC	CASSRDRTYEQYF
TRBV19	TRBJ2-3	TRBD2	-	TGTGCCAGTAGTATGGGACTAGCGGGGCCCCAGGGCACAGATACGCAGTATTTT	CASSMGLAGPQGTDTQYF
TRBV6-4	TRBJ2-1	TRBD1	-	TGTGCCAGCAGTGACTTGCCGGGACAGGGGCGCCCCGACGAGTCCTACAATGAGCAGTTCTTC	CASSDLPGQGRPDESYNEQFF
TRBV4-3	TRBJ1-4	-	once	TGCGCCAGCAGCCCCGGGGCCGCAGGGGAGGAAAAACTGTTTTTT	CASSPGAAGEEKLFF
TRBV10-1	TRBJ2-7	-	-	TGCGCCAGCAGTGAGGGAGGTTCCTACGAGCAGTACTTC	CASSEGGSYEQYF
TRBV25-1	TRBJ2-7	-	-	TGTGCCAGCAGTGAACAGGGGAACGAGCAGTACTTC	CASSEQGNEQYF
TRBV7-9	TRBJ2-3	-	-	TGTGCCAGCACTCTACCTCCAGATACGCAGTATTTT	CASTLPPDTQYF
TRBV2	TRBJ1-2	TRBD1	-	TGTGCCAGCAGTGAACAAATGGGACAGGGGGGAAACTATGGCTACACCTTC	CASSEQMGQGGNYGYTF
TRBV9	TRBJ1-3	-	once	TGTGCCAGCAGCGATACACCCGGAAACACCATATATTTT	CASSDTPGNTIYF
TRBV28	TRBJ1-1	TRBD1	-	TGTGCCAGCAGTTCAATTTCAGGGGGTGGAACTGAAGCTTTCTTT	CASSSISGGGTEAFF
TRBV21-1	TRBJ2-7	-	-	TGTGCCAGCAGCAAACGGCCCAGGGGAACCTACGAGCAGTACTTC	CASSKRPRGTYEQYF
TRBV5-1	TRBJ1-6	TRBD1	-	TGCGCCAGCAGCTCCGGACAGGGTTTTAGTTCACCCCTCCACTTT	CASSSGQGFSSPLHF
TRBV5-1	TRBJ1-1	-	-	TGCGCCAGCAGCCCGGACACGAACACTGAAGCTTTCTTT	CASSPDTNTEAFF
TRBV19	TRBJ1-4	-	-	TGTGCCAGTAGTCTGACTGACGCAACTAATGAAAAACTGTTTTTT	CASSLTDATNEKLFF
TRBV6-5	TRBJ1-6	-	-	TGTGCCAGCAGGTGGAGCCTCTATAATTCACCCCTCCACTTT	CASRWSLYNSPLHF
TRBV5-1	TRBJ1-2	TRBD1	-	TGCGCCAGCAGCTTGGAAGGGGACAGGGAAGGCTACACCTTC	CASSLEGDREGYTF
TRBV10-2	TRBJ2-7	-	-	TGCGCCAGCAGTGAGTCGATAGTCCACGAGCAGTACTTC	CASSESIVHEQYF
TRBV5-4	TRBJ2-7	-	few	TGTGCCAGCAGCCACGACAGTGAGCCCTACGAGCAGTACTTC	CASSHDSEPYEQYF
TRBV5-5	TRBJ2-1	-	-	TGTGCCAGCAGCCCCGGAGAGTCCAATGAGCAGTTCTTC	CASSPGESNEQFF
TRBV28	TRBJ2-7	-	-	TGTGCCAGCAGTTTAGGCAGCTCCTACGAGCAGTACTTC	CASSLGSSYEQYF
TRBV6-5	TRBJ2-1	-	once	TGTGCCAGCAGTTACTCGGCAGGGAAGAATGAGCAGTTCTTC	CASSYSAGKNEQFF
TRBV6-6	TRBJ1-1	-	-	TGTGCCAGCAGTTACCTGAAGAGCACTGAAGCTTTCTTT	CASSYLKSTEAFF
TRBV6-6	TRBJ1-1	-	once	TGTGCCAGCAGTTATCAGAGGCAGGGCAACACTGAAGCTTTCTTT	CASSYQRQGNTEAFF
TRBV5-1	TRBJ2-1	-	-	TGCGCCAGCAGCTGGGGGCCAAAGAGGGGATCCTACAATGAGCAGTTCTTC	CASSWGPKRGSYNEQFF
TRBV6-6	TRBJ1-5	TRBD1	-	TGTGCCAGCAGTGACGACAGGGCTCAGCCCCAGCATTTT	CASSDDRAQPQHF
TRBV6-4	TRBJ1-1	-	once	TGTGCCAGCAGGACCGACTGGAACACTGAAGCTTTCTTT	CASRTDWNTEAFF
TRBV27	TRBJ2-1	TRBD1	-	TGTGCCAGCAGTTTAGGACAGGGTCCCTACAATGAGCAGTTCTTC	CASSLGQGPYNEQFF
TRBV6-5	TRBJ2-1	-	-	TGTGCCAGCAGTTCTAACGGCTACAATGAGCAGTTCTTC	CASSSNGYNEQFF
TRBV6-1	TRBJ1-4	-	-	TGTGCCAGCAGTGGAAGAGGCTTTGCAACTAATGAAAAACTGTTTTTT	CASSGRGFATNEKLFF
TRBV21-1	TRBJ1-6	-	-	TGTGCCAGCAGCGATAGCGGGCCACCCCTCCACTTT	CASSDSGPPLHF
TRBV19	TRBJ2-7	-	once	TGTGCCAGTAGTATCACAGGTTCCCACGAGCAGTACTTC	CASSITGSHEQYF
TRBV27	TRBJ1-5	TRBD1	-	TGTGCCAGCAAAGGGACAGGCGGCAATCAGCCCCAGCATTTT	CASKGTGGNQPQHF
TRBV10-1	TRBJ1-1	-	few	TGCGCCACCTCGGTGGGAGGAATGAACACTGAAGCTTTCTTT	CATSVGGMNTEAFF
TRBV5-6	TRBJ2-7	TRBD2	once	TGTGCCAGCAGCGGTTGGCTAGCGGGGGGTAGCTACGAGCAGTACTTC	CASSGWLAGGSYEQYF
TRBV5-4	TRBJ2-3	TRBD2	-	TGTGCCAGCAGCTCTTCACTAGCGGGGGTAGGAGATACGCAGTATTTT	CASSSSLAGVGDTQYF
TRBV28	TRBJ1-5	-	-	TGTGCCAGCACATGGGGGGGGGCGTTTGGTCAGCCCCAGCATTTT	CASTWGGAFGQPQHF
TRBV27	TRBJ1-2	-	-	TGTGCCAGCAGCCTCTCTGAGAGGGGAGGGGAAGGAAATGGCTACACCTTC	CASSLSERGGEGNGYTF
TRBV27	TRBJ1-2	TRBD1	-	TGTGCCAGCAGTCCCCTCGGACAGGAACTGGCATATGGCTACACCTTC	CASSPLGQELAYGYTF
TRBV28	TRBJ1-5	TRBD1	medium-sized	TGTGCCAGCAGTTCGGCCAACAGGGGACCTATACAGCCCCAGCATTTT	CASSSANRGPIQPQHF
TRBV4-2	TRBJ2-2	TRBD2	-	TGTGCCAGCAGCCAAGAAACCCTAGCGGGGGATACCGGGGAGCTGTTTTTT	CASSQETLAGDTGELFF
TRBV2	TRBJ2-2	-	once	TGTGCCAGCAGTCCTGTAGGGGGTCGAGGAGGGGAGCTGTTTTTT	CASSPVGGRGGELFF
TRBV4-2	TRBJ2-1	-	-	TGTGCCGGCAGCCAAGATGGAGGGAACAGGGGGGGCAATGAGCAGTTCTTC	CAGSQDGGNRGGNEQFF
TRBV28	TRBJ1-3	-	once	TGCGCCAGCAGTGGGGCTTTCTCTGGAAACACCATATATTTT	CASSGAFSGNTIYF
TRBV5-6	TRBJ1-2	TRBD1	-	TGTGCCAGCAGCTCCGGGACAGGGGGAGGTGGCTACACCTTC	CASSSGTGGGGYTF
TRBV5-1	TRBJ2-7	-	once	TGCGCCAGCAGCTTGGTGGGCAACGAGCAGTACTTC	CASSLVGNEQYF
TRBV6-1	TRBJ1-1	-	-	TGTGCCAGCACCGACTGGGGGGTCAACACTGAAGCTTTCTTT	CASTDWGVNTEAFF
TRBV4-2	TRBJ1-5	-	once	TGTGCCAGCAGAAGGGAGGCCGACAATCAGCCCCAGCATTTT	CASRREADNQPQHF
TRBV30	TRBJ2-7	-	-	TGTGCCTGGAGCCGTGGAGTCGGGAGCTCCTACGAGCAGTACTTC	CAWSRGVGSSYEQYF
TRBV6-5	TRBJ2-4	-	-	TGTGCCAGCAGTGCGGAGACAGTGTCCCCCAACATTCAGTACTTC	CASSAETVSPNIQYF
TRBV7-8	TRBJ2-3	-	-	TGTGCCAGCACCCGAGGGAGAAGCACAGATACGCAGTATTTT	CASTRGRSTDTQYF
TRBV7-6	TRBJ1-6	-	-	TGTGCCAGCAGCTCACAGGGCTCGATAGTCAATTCACCCCTCCACTTT	CASSSQGSIVNSPLHF
TRBV6-5	TRBJ2-1	TRBD2	-	TGTGCCAGCCTCGGACTAGCGGGCAATGAGCAGTTCTTC	CASLGLAGNEQFF
TRBV11-2	TRBJ2-1	TRBD1	-	TGTGCCAGCAGCTTATACGGGACAGGTATCGCGGAGCAGTTCTTC	CASSLYGTGIAEQFF
TRBV2	TRBJ2-6	-	-	TGTGCCAGCAGTGGAGGTCTCGGTAACTCTGGGGCCAACGTCCTGACTTTC	CASSGGLGNSGANVLTF